The 31 T cell receptor beta chains in this list originate from one sample, sequenced in a study of blood T cell repertoires in COVID-19. Profiling relied on immunoSEQ multiplex PCR, and the TCRdb table lists in-frame clones only, not all of them. The repertoire holds 150,000 to 200,000 clones, with approximately 86% as singletons. Sequencing was performed on peripheral blood. Receptors originate from a man aged 55 to 70 with COVID-19, enrolled during active disease.

J is TRBJ1-4 and V is TRBV25-1; 9 bases agree with TRBD1. The CDR3 contains 15 residues. Germline V lookup: CDR1 MGHDK, CDR2 SYGVNS. The junction had 9 bases not matched to a gene; V was cut back by 5 bases and J by 8 bases. CDR3 sequence: CASSPYTGGDEKLFF. DNA of the CDR3: TGTGCCAGCAGTCCGTACACAGGGGGCGACGAAAAACTGTTTTTT. Full variable domain (remainder filled in from reference TRBV25-1 and TRBJ1-4): EADIYQTPRYLVIGTGKKITLECSQTMGHDKMYWYQQDPGMELHLIHYSYGVNSTEKGDLSSESTVSRIRTEHFPLTLESARPSHTSQYLCASSPYTGGDEKLFFGSGTQLSVL.

This chain joins TRBV27 and TRBJ2-2; 7 bases are a match to TRBD1. From germline, CDR1 is MNHEY and CDR2 SMNVEV (reference sequence). CDR3 length: 20 amino acids. The V segment lost 2 bases and the J segment 7 bases; nucleotides outside the gene matches: 22. The CDR3 DNA is TGTGCCAGCAGTTTAACGCCCCCCGGACAGGCCTCCTTGTGGGACGGGGAGCTGTTTTTT. This encodes CASSLTPPGQASLWDGELFF.

Here the CDR3 reads CASSGTSGGAKLDEQFF. CDR3 bases: TGTGCCAGCAGTGGGACTAGCGGGGGGGCAAAGCTGGATGAGCAGTTCTTC. V usage is TRBV6-4 and J usage is TRBJ2-1; 15 positions match TRBD2. V was clipped by 4 bases and J by 8 bases; unmatched bases: 9. In germline, CDR1 is MRHNA, CDR2 SNTAGT. This CDR3 is built from 17 residues.

DNA for the CDR3: TGTGCCATCAGTGAGTCGTCGGTAGGGGTGGGCACTGAAGCTTTCTTT. Protein: CAISESSVGVGTEAFF. The chain links TRBV10-3 to TRBJ1-1, with D maybe TRBD1 (5 bases). Germline lookup yields CDR1 ENHRY and CDR2 SYGVKD. V was shortened by 0 bases and J by 4 bases, with 15 bases between the two germline ends. This CDR3 spans 16 amino acids.

This sequence joins TRBV27 and TRBJ2-1; D not resolved. The V gene's germline CDR1 is MNHEY and CDR2 SMNVEV (reference sequence). The CDR3 consists of 11 residues. V dropped 5 bases and J dropped 9 bases, with 8 bases sitting between them. This CDR3 reads CASSSIGEQFF. The DNA for the CDR3 is TGTGCCAGCAGTAGCATCGGTGAGCAGTTCTTC.

This chain uses TRBV6-6 with TRBJ1-3; D not certain. The CDR3 totals 15 residues. Trimming removed 6 bases from V and 2 bases from J, with 14 bases in between. Germline V lookup: CDR1 MNHNY, CDR2 SVGAGI (reference sequence). The CDR3 region has the DNA TGTGCCAGCAGCCCTCGGGGATGGCCTGGAAACACCATATATTTT. Protein product: CASSPRGWPGNTIYF.

The rearrangement joins TRBV25-1 to TRBJ1-2; TRBD1 matches 11 bases. In germline, CDR1 is MGHDK, CDR2 SYGVNS. The CDR3 is 15 amino acids. With V trimmed by 1 base and J by 8 bases, 6 bases remained unmatched. CDR3 region: CASSEWVDRGLGYTF. CDR3 in DNA: TGTGCCAGCAGTGAATGGGTGGACAGGGGGCTCGGCTACACCTTC.

The chain carries TRBV18 and TRBJ1-1, with 7 nucleotides matching TRBD1. The germline V gene encodes CDR1 KGHSH and CDR2 LQKENI. The V gene end was trimmed by 3 bases and the J gene end by 1 base; junction bases not matched to a gene: 5. This CDR3 spans 15 amino acids. The CDR3 reads CASSPDRTGNTEAFF. CDR3 sequence (DNA): TGTGCCAGCTCACCGGACAGGACCGGGAACACTGAAGCTTTCTTT.

This clone was found a few times. The V and J genes are TRBV6-2 or TRBV6-3 and TRBJ2-7; D uncertain. V was shortened by 0 bases and J by 2 bases, with 8 bases between the two germline ends. The CDR3 runs 14 residues. Germline CDR1 reads MNHEY; CDR2 reads SVGEGT. CDR3: CASSYSAGPYEQYF. DNA for the CDR3: TGTGCCAGCAGTTACTCTGCAGGTCCCTACGAGCAGTACTTC.

This clone has only one observation. The V call is TRBV7-9, the J call TRBJ2-3; TRBD2 agrees at 9 bases. With V trimmed by 3 bases and J by 0 bases, 7 bases remained unmatched. The CDR3 spans 17 residues. The germline V gene has CDR1 SEHNR and CDR2 FQNEAQ (reference sequence). The CDR3 DNA sequence: TGTGCCAGCAGCTTGATGACTAGCGGAGGGAGCACAGATACGCAGTATTTT. Translated, it gives CASSLMTSGGSTDTQYF.

This clone was found once. The rearrangement links TRBV18 to TRBJ1-5; D gene uncertain. The CDR3 is 16 amino acids. Between the trimmed V and J ends, which lost 2 bases and 1 base, there was a span of 12 bases. Germline V gene lookup returns CDR1 KGHSH and CDR2 LQKENI. In DNA form, the CDR3 reads TGTGCCAGCTCACCAAAGAGCGGGAACAGCAATCAGCCCCAGCATTTT. Encoded protein: CASSPKSGNSNQPQHF. The entire variable domain, with the rest obtained from reference TRBV18 and TRBJ1-5, is as follows: NAGVMQNPRHLVRRRGQEARLRCSPMKGHSHVYWYRQLPEEGLKFMVYLQKENIIDESGMPKERFSAEFPKEGPSILRIQQVVRGDSAAYFCASSPKSGNSNQPQHFGDGTRLSIL.

J is TRBJ2-7 and V is TRBV18, with 8 bases fitting TRBD2. The CDR3 is made up of 14 amino acids. Germline V CDR1 and CDR2: KGHSH, LQKENI. V lost 6 bases to trimming and J lost 2 bases; unmatched junction nucleotides: 6. The DNA for the CDR3 is TGTGCCAGCTCTAATAGCGGGGTCGCCTACGAGCAGTACTTC. Encoded protein: CASSNSGVAYEQYF.

The chain couples TRBV4-3 to TRBJ2-3; D gene ambiguous. Trimming shortened V by 0 bases and J by 2 bases, and 6 bases separated the two germline ends. The CDR3 extends over 14 amino acids. The V gene's germline CDR1 is LGHNA and CDR2 YSLEER. The CDR3, as DNA: TGCGCCAGCAGCCAAGATCTATTCACAGATACGCAGTATTTT. The encoded protein is CASSQDLFTDTQYF.

The chain is built from TRBV18 and TRBJ1-4; TRBD1 matches at 7 bases. CDR1 is KGHSH and CDR2 is LQKENI in the germline V gene. This CDR3 contains 17 residues. V was clipped by 4 bases and J by 6 bases; unmatched bases: 14. Here the CDR3 DNA reads TGTGCCAGCTCACGTTACTCCGGGACAGAAGGATATGAAAAACTGTTTTTT. Encoded protein: CASSRYSGTEGYEKLFF.

The rearrangement uses TRBV20-1 and TRBJ1-6, with 7 bases that match TRBD1. The CDR3 has 14 amino acids. Germline CDR1 reads DFQATT; CDR2 reads SNEGSKA (reference sequence). The V and J ends lost 3 bases and 7 bases, in that order; junction bases with no gene match: 6. As DNA, the CDR3 is TGCAGTGCTAGTTCGACAGGGAGAAATTCACCCCTCCACTTT. This translates into CSASSTGRNSPLHF.

The rearrangement links TRBV6-6 to TRBJ2-7; 12 bases fit TRBD1. Germline-derived CDR1 and CDR2 are MNHNY and SVGAGI (reference sequence). V gave up 6 bases and J gave up 7 bases; unmatched junction bases: 7. The CDR3 extends over 14 amino acids. In DNA, the CDR3 is TGTGCCAGCAGCCAGGGACAGGGGGCGAGGGAGCAGTACTTC. Translation: CASSQGQGAREQYF.

This chain links TRBV7-9 with TRBJ1-5; 8 bases are shared with TRBD1. CDR1 is SEHNR and CDR2 is FQNEAQ in the germline V gene (reference sequence). V shed 2 bases and J 10 bases; nucleotides not matched to a gene: 7. CDR3 size: 14 residues. For the CDR3, the DNA is TGTGCCAGCAGCTTATCAGGGGGCCCCGTACCCCAGCATTTT. This encodes CASSLSGGPVPQHF. The entire variable domain, with the rest obtained from reference TRBV7-9 and TRBJ1-5, is as follows: DTGVSQNPRHKITKRGQNVTFRCDPISEHNRLYWYRQTLGQGPEFLTYFQNEAQLEKSRLLSDRFSAERPKGSFSTLEIQRTEQGDSAMYLCASSLSGGPVPQHFGDGTRLSIL.

This clone has more than one count but fewer than ten. The chain joins TRBV10-3 to TRBJ2-7, with 10 bases matching TRBD2. With V trimmed by 6 bases and J by 6 bases, 14 bases remained unmatched. Germline-derived CDR1 and CDR2 are ENHRY and SYGVKD. CDR3 length: 16 residues. The CDR3 DNA reads as TGTGCCATCAGCCCCCCCGGGCAGCGGGAGGGCCGCGAGCAGTACTTC. Translating gives CAISPPGQREGREQYF.

The rearrangement links TRBV7-8 to TRBJ1-3, with TRBD1 matching 9 bases. The germline V gene encodes CDR1 SGHVS and CDR2 FQNEAQ. Losses at the gene ends were 1 base for V and 4 bases for J; bases not matched to a gene: 5. The CDR3 runs to 16 residues. In nucleotides, the CDR3 is TGTGCCAGCAGCTTAGGGGGACAGGGTACGGGAAACACCATATATTTT. It yields the protein CASSLGGQGTGNTIYF.

The rearrangement joins TRBV10-3 to TRBJ1-4; tentatively, D is TRBD1 (5 bases). The CDR3 runs to 16 residues. Germline V gene sequence: CDR1 ENHRY, CDR2 SYGVKD. V was trimmed by 0 bases and J by 8 bases, leaving 16 bases between them. CDR3 sequence: CAISESMAPRDEKLFF. The CDR3 nucleotides are TGTGCCATCAGTGAGTCGATGGCCCCGCGGGACGAAAAACTGTTTTTT.

This chain links TRBV4-3 with TRBJ1-4; D might be TRBD1 (5 bases). The CDR3 is 18 amino acids. Germline V lookup: CDR1 LGHNA, CDR2 YSLEER. Trimming left V 1 base short and J 4 bases short, with 19 bases between. The CDR3 nucleotides are TGCGCCAGCAGCCAAGGCCACGGGGGACGGGGTAGTAATGAAAAACTGTTTTTT. Protein sequence: CASSQGHGGRGSNEKLFF.

This clone was detected once. The rearrangement links TRBV7-8 to TRBJ2-1; 7 bases line up with TRBD2. CDR1 and CDR2 from the germline V gene are SGHVS and FQNEAQ. The CDR3 extends over 12 amino acids. V dropped 5 bases and J dropped 9; count of bases not matched to a gene: 4. The CDR3 DNA is TGTGCCAGCAGCCCAGAGCGGGGTGAGCAGTTCTTC. Its translation: CASSPERGEQFF.

V is TRBV9 and J is TRBJ2-3, with 9 bases fitting TRBD2. Germline CDR1 and CDR2: SGDLS and YYNGEE. The CDR3 has 16 residues. V shed 1 base and J 5 bases; nucleotides not matched to a gene: 8. DNA for the CDR3: TGTGCCAGCAGCGTATCCAGGACTAGCGTTGGAGATACGCAGTATTTT. Translated, it gives CASSVSRTSVGDTQYF. Full variable domain (missing parts from reference TRBV9 and TRBJ2-3): DSGVTQTPKHLITATGQRVTLRCSPRSGDLSVYWYQQSLDQGLQFLIQYYNGEERAKGNILERFSAQQFPDLHSELNLSSLELGDSALYFCASSVSRTSVGDTQYFGPGTRLTVL.

This clone was observed once. The same CDR3 can be traced to other DNA sequences in this sample. V and J are TRBV9 and TRBJ1-2, with 8 bases that match TRBD1. Germline V gene data show CDR1 as SGDLS and CDR2 as YYNGEE. The CDR3 sequence is 14 residues long. Unmatched junction bases numbered 6, after V lost 3 bases and J lost 5 bases. In DNA form, the CDR3 reads TGTGCCAGCAGCGCCGGACAGGGAGTATATGGCTACACCTTC. Encoded protein: CASSAGQGVYGYTF.

This chain links TRBV25-1 with TRBJ2-7; 7 positions agree with TRBD1. Germline V lookup: CDR1 MGHDK, CDR2 SYGVNS. V lost 6 bases, J lost 2 bases, and 1 base stayed unmatched. The CDR3 has 12 amino acids. CDR3 sequence (DNA): TGTGCCAGCAGACAGGGGACCTACGAGCAGTACTTC. Its translation: CASRQGTYEQYF.

This chain joins TRBV24-1 and TRBJ2-3; 9 positions match TRBD1. The V and J ends lost 3 bases and 2 bases, in that order; junction bases with no gene match: 2. CDR3 length: 15 residues. Germline-derived CDR1 and CDR2 are KGHDR and SFDVKD. CDR3: CATSDRDRVTDTQYF. CDR3 coding DNA: TGTGCCACCAGTGATAGGGACAGGGTCACAGATACGCAGTATTTT.

The chain has TRBV4-3 and TRBJ2-5, with 7 bases that match TRBD1. V shed 3 bases and J 4 bases; nucleotides not matched to a gene: 5. Germline V gives CDR1 LGHNA, CDR2 YSLEER. The CDR3 length is 14 residues. The CDR3 spells CASSQARDRETQYF. The CDR3 nucleotides are TGCGCCAGCAGCCAGGCCCGGGACAGAGAGACCCAGTACTTC.

The rearrangement uses TRBV3-1 (or the pseudogene TRBV3-2) and TRBJ1-1; D is possibly TRBD1 (5 bases). CDR1 is LGHDT, CDR2 YNNKEL, per germline (reference sequence). This CDR3 has 14 residues. The V end lost 2 bases, the J end lost 3 bases, and 10 bases lay between the germline ends. The CDR3 region is CASSQLQADTEAFF. CDR3 DNA: TGTGCCAGCAGCCAACTACAGGCGGACACTGAAGCTTTCTTT.

The CDR3 coding sequence is TGTGCCACCAGTGGGGGGCGGACAGGGATTGGATATGGCTACACCTTC. It translates to CATSGGRTGIGYGYTF. The chain combines TRBV24-1 with TRBJ1-2; 8 nucleotides align to TRBD1. The CDR3 is 16 amino acids. J was trimmed by 5 bases and V by 5 bases; bases with no gene match: 12. From germline, CDR1 is KGHDR and CDR2 SFDVKD.

The V call is TRBV10-3, the J call TRBJ2-5; D not certain. Germline values: CDR1 ENHRY, CDR2 SYGVKD. The CDR3 totals 14 residues. Trimming pared 0 bases from V and 4 bases from J, leaving 9 bases between. This CDR3 is CAISESEAAETQYF. CDR3 bases: TGTGCCATCAGTGAGTCAGAGGCGGCAGAGACCCAGTACTTC.

The chain carries TRBV7-2 and TRBJ2-4; D is possibly TRBD2 (7 bases). V shed 5 bases and J shed 6 bases, with 17 bases lying between them. The V gene's germline CDR1 is SGHTA and CDR2 FQGNSA. The CDR3 consists of 15 residues. The CDR3 loop reads CASSPRAGALNIQYF. CDR3 DNA sequence: TGTGCCAGCAGCCCAAGGGCGGGGGCCCTAAACATTCAGTACTTC.